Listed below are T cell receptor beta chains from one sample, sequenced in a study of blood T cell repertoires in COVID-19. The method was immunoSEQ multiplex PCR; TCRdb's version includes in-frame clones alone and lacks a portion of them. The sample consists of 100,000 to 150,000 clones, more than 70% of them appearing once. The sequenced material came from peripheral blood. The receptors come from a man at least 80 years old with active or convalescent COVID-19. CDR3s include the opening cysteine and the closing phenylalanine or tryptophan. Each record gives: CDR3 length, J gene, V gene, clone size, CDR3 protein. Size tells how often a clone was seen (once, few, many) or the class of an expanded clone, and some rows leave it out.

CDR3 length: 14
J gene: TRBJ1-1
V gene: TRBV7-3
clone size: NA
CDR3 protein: CASSRGTANTEAFF

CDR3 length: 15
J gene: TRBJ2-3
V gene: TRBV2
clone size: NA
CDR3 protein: CASRGKTSGTDTQYF

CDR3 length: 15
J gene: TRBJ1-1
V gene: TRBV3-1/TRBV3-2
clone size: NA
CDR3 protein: CASSPSGGAYSEAFF

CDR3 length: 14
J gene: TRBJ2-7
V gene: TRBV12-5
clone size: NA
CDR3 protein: CASGPQSNLYEQYF

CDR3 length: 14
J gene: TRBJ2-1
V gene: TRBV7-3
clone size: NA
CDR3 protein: CASSPGLAQNEQFF

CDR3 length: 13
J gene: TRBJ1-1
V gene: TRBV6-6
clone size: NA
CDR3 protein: CASSGGLDAEAFF

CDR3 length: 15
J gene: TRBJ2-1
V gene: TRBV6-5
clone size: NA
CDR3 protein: CASSYPQGDYNEQFF

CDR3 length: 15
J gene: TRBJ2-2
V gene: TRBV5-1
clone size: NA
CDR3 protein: CASSREDPNTGELFF

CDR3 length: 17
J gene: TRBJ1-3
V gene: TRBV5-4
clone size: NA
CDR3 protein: CASSSPPGQGSGNTIYF

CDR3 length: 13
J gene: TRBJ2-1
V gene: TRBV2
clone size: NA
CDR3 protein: CASNSGGPLEQFF

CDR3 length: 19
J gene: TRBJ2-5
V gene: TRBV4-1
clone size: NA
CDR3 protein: CASSHSYPGTDTYQETQYF

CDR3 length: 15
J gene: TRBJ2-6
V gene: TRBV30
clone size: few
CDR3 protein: CAWSVQLAGANVLTF

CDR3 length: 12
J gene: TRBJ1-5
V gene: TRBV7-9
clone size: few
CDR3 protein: CASSFINQPQHF

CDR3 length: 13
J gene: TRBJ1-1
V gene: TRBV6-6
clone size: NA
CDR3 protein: CASSYSVNTEAFF

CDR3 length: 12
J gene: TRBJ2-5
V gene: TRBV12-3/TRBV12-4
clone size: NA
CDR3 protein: CASSLSGGRQYF

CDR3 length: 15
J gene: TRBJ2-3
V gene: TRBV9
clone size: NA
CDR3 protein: CASSVLAGGTDTQYF

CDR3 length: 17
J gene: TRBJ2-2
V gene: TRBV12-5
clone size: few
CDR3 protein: CASGLPSGTANTGELFF

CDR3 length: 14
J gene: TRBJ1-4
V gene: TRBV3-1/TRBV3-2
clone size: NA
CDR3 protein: CASSRQAGGEKLFF

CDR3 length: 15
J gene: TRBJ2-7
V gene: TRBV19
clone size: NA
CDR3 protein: CASSSRTGEFYEQYF

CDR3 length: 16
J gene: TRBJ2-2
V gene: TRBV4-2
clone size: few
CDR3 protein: CASSLQGLPNTGELFF

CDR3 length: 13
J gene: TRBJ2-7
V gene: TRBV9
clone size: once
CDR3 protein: CASSVGQRYEQYF

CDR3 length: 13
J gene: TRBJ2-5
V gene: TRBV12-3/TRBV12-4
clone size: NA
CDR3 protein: CASSQQGLETQYF

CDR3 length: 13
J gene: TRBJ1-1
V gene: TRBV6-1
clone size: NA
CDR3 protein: CASSEVGGGEAFF

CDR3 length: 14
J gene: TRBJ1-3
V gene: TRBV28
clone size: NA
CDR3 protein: CASSLRTAGNTIYF

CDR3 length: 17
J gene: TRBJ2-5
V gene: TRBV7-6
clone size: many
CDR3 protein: CASSKGLAGGPEETQYF

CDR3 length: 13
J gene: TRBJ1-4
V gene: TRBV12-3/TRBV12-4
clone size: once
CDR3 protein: CATKREVTEKLFF

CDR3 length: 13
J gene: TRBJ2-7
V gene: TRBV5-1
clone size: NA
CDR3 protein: CASSLKLDTVQYF

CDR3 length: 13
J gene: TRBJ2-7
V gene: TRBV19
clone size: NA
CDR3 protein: CASSIGESYEQYF

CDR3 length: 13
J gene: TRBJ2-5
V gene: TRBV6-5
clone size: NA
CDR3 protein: CASSSRGGGTQYF

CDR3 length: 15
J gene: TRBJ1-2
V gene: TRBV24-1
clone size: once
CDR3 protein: CATSETGTGVRGYTF

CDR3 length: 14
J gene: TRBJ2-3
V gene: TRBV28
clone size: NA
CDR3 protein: CASSLEFRTDTQYF

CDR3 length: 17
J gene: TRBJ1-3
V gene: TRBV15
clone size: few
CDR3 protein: CATSREVNNQAGNTIYF

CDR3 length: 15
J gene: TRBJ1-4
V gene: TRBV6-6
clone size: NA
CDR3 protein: CASSPQDRGTEKLFF

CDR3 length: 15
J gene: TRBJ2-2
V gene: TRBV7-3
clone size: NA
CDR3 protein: CASSSGQGLAGELFF

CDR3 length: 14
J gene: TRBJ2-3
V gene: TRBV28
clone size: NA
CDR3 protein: CASRPLAGGDTQYF

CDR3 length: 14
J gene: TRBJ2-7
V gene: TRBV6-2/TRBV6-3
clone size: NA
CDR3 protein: CASSPPGQPYEQYF

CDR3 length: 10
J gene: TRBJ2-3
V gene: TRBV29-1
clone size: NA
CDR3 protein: CSGGTDTQYF

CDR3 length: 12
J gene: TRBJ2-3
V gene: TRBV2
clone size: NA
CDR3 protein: CASSVYTDTQYF

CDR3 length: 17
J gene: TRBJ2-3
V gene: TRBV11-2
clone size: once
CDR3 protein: CASSLDMTPQLADTQYF

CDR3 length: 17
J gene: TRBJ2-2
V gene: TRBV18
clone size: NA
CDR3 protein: CASSPPQGASNTGELFF

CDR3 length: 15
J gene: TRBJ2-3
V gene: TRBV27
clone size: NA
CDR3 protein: CASSFKRTVADTQYF

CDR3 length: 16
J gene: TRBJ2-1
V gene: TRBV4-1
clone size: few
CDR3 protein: CASSQGRDKALNEQFF

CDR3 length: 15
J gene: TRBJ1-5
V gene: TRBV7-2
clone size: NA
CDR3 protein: CASSQGTRSNQPQHF

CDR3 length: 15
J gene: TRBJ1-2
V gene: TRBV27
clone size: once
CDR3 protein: CASSFLQGDVKIRTF

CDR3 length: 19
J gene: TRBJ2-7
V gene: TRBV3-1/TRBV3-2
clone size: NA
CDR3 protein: CASSQRGPGQSPHGGEQYF

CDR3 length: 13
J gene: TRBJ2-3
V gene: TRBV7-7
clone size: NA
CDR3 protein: CASSLVPSDTQYF

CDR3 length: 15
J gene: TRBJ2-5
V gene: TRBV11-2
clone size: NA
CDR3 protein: CASSKGQGGGETQYF

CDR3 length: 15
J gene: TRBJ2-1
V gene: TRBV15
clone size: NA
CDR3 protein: CATSRPGGGSNEQFF

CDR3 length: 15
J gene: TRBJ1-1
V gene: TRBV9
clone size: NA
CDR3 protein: CASSPQGQGRTEAFF

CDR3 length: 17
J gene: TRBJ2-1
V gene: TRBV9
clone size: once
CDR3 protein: CASSVSTSGGSYNEQFF

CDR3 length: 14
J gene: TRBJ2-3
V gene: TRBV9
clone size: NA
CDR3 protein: CASSVAGAGDTQYF

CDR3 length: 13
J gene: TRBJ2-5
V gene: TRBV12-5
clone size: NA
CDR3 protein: CASGSGTGETQYF